This TCR beta chain was sequenced during a study of blood T cell repertoires in COVID-19. Study summary: COVID-19 samples collected from the United States, Italy and Spain covered acute and convalescent phases. The cDNA or gDNA used as material had been derived from T cells, B-cell-depleted T cells, or PBMCs.

Authors' data handling: Estimates of nucleated cell counts were drawn from the amplification of reference gene primers. TCRdb's table, derived via immunoSEQ multiplex PCR, lists solely in-frame clones and lacks some. V and J calls and clone size are given by that table; D and trimming were obtained from the DNA. The repertoire holds about 210,000 clones, roughly 90% seen once, with under 2% in the top ten. CDR1 LNHDA and CDR2 SQIVND come from the germline V gene (reference sequence). The CDR3 is 14 residues long. The J segment lost 2 bases and the V segment lost 6 bases, leaving 6 bases of the junction unmatched.

V and J are TRBV19 and TRBJ1-2, with 7 nucleotides matching TRBD1. The specimen sequenced was peripheral blood. The sequence came from a young man with active or convalescent COVID-19. CDR3 region: CASRTPGQNYGYTF. The CDR3, as DNA: TGTGCCAGTAGGACTCCGGGACAGAACTATGGCTACACCTTC. The full variable domain, its missing parts supplied by reference TRBV19 and TRBJ1-2, is DGGITQSPKYLFRKEGQNVTLSCEQNLNHDAMYWYRQDPGQGLRLIYYSQIVNDFQKGDIAEGYSVSREKKESFPLTVTSAQKNPTAFYLCASRTPGQNYGYTFGSGTRLTVV.